Listed here are 7 T cell receptor beta chains from one sample, sequenced in a study of OX40 agonist ivuxolimab in advanced cancers. The method was the immunoSEQ multiplex PCR assay. Imported from immuneACCESS, the table was reduced by TCRdb to in-frame sequences with V and J called. These copies leave out some clones; in studies compared against another copy, an unresolved V gene accounts for under half, and the cause of the remainder is not known. This sample lists about 41,000 clones; about 85% were detected once. The ten largest clones represent around 2.9% of the sample. Sample: CD4+ or CD8+ T cells sorted from blood, taken in a trial of the OX40 agonist ivuxolimab. The origin of the receptors is an adult with an advanced solid tumor such as melanoma, head and neck, liver or kidney cancer.

The gene calls are TRBV7-9 and TRBJ1-4; unclear D gene. The length of the CDR3 is 14 residues. CDR1 is SEHNR, CDR2 FQNEAQ, per germline (reference sequence). V was clipped by 1 base and J by 5 bases, with 8 bases between them. CDR3 in amino acids: CASSLGPANEKLFF. In DNA, the CDR3 is TGTGCCAGCAGCTTAGGGCCAGCCAATGAAAAACTGTTTTTT.

The rearrangement uses TRBV11-3 and TRBJ2-1, with 8 positions matching TRBD1. V gave up 5 bases and J gave up 0 bases; unmatched junction bases: 3. The CDR3 contains 15 residues. Germline loops: CDR1 SGHNT, CDR2 YENEEA. The CDR3 loop is CASSTQGVSYNEQFF. CDR3 DNA sequence: TGTGCCAGCAGCACACAGGGGGTCTCCTACAATGAGCAGTTCTTC.

This sequence joins TRBV11-3 and TRBJ2-7, with D perhaps matching TRBD1 or TRBD2 (6 bases each). CDR1 is SGHNT, CDR2 YENEEA, per germline. V lost 0 bases to trimming and J lost 13 bases, with 16 bases between them. The length of the CDR3 is 13 residues. DNA for the CDR3: TGTGCCAGCAGCTTAGATTTGGGGGGCAAGAGATACTTC. Translated, it gives CASSLDLGGKRYF.

V usage is TRBV30 and J usage is TRBJ1-4; D is possibly TRBD1 (5 bases). CDR3 size: 13 residues. V lost 4 bases and J 8 bases, leaving 14 bases between the germline ends. Germline CDR1 GTSNPN, CDR2 SVGIG (reference sequence). The CDR3 spells CAWNILGGEKLFF. CDR3 nucleotide sequence: TGTGCCTGGAATATCCTTGGGGGGGAAAAACTGTTTTTT.

J is TRBJ2-1 and V is TRBV11-3; 9 bases match TRBD2. Germline V gene lookup returns CDR1 SGHNT and CDR2 YENEEA. The CDR3 has 17 amino acids. After removal of 5 bases from V and 2 bases from J, the junction contained 10 bases not matched to a gene. The CDR3: CASSKTSSGTTYNEQFF. The CDR3 DNA follows: TGTGCCAGCAGCAAAACTTCTAGCGGGACAACCTACAATGAGCAGTTCTTC.

The chain links TRBV6-6 to TRBJ2-7, with 9 nucleotides matching TRBD1. Looked up from germline, CDR1 is MNHNY and CDR2 is SVGAGI (reference sequence). The junction had 7 bases not matched to a gene; V was cut back by 5 bases and J by 5 bases. The CDR3 spans 14 residues. The CDR3 loop is CASSGQGQGHEQYF. In nucleotides, the CDR3 is TGTGCCAGCAGTGGACAGGGACAGGGTCACGAGCAGTACTTC.

The chain employs TRBV5-4 and TRBJ1-3; a possible D gene is TRBD1 (5 bases). This CDR3 is built from 16 residues. The germline V gene encodes CDR1 SGHNT and CDR2 YYREEE (reference sequence). V was cut by 1 base and J by 0 bases, with 11 bases left in between. CDR3 in amino acids: CASSLTLTASGNTIYF. The CDR3 nucleotides are TGTGCCAGCAGCTTGACGCTGACAGCCTCTGGAAACACCATATATTTT.